One sample yielded the 25 T cell receptor beta chains listed below, sequenced in a study of cytomegalovirus exposure and HLA in healthy donors. The PCR had 60 Vbeta and 13 Jbeta primers. The table came from immunoSEQ multiplex PCR; TCRdb's copy has only in-frame clones and leaves some out. The table lists around 150,000 clones, roughly 80% of them singletons. The sample taken for sequencing was PBMCs. The receptors originated from a woman between 50 and 59 years old in good health and CMV-seropositive.

The chain joins TRBV5-1 to TRBJ1-5; D may be TRBD1 (5 bases). Trimming left V 3 bases short and J 2 bases short, with 15 bases between. The germline gives CDR1 SGHRS, CDR2 YFSETQ. The CDR3 sequence is 16 residues long. This CDR3 reads CASSSGPQGGNQPQHF. The CDR3, as DNA: TGCGCCAGCAGCTCTGGTCCCCAGGGTGGCAATCAGCCCCAGCATTTT. The full variable domain, in which reference TRBV5-1 and TRBJ1-5 provide the parts outside the CDR3, is KAGVTQTPRYLIKTRGQQVTLSCSPISGHRSVSWYQQTPGQGLQFLFEYFSETQRNKGNFPGRFSGRQFSNSRSEMNVSTLELGDSALYLCASSSGPQGGNQPQHFGDGTRLSIL.

In this sample, this clone turned up a few times. Compared with germline, one end of the junction differs, possibly owing to a read error. This rearrangement joins TRBV6-4 to TRBJ2-6; perhaps TRBD1 as D (5 bases). The CDR3 covers 19 residues. Germline CDR1 MRHNA, CDR2 SNTAGT. The CDR3 reads CASSDSELPKSSGANGLTF. The DNA for the CDR3 is TGTGCCAGCAGTGACTCCGAGTTGCCCAAGAGCTCTGGGGCCAACGGCCTGACTTTC.

This sequence joins TRBV2 and TRBJ1-1; D uncertain. This CDR3 is built from 13 residues. Trimming pared 4 bases from V and 0 bases from J, leaving 6 bases between. In germline, CDR1 is SNHLY, CDR2 FYNNEI. The CDR3 DNA reads TGTGCCAGCAGTGGCGAATTGAACACTGAAGCTTTCTTT. It encodes CASSGELNTEAFF.

The V call is TRBV28, the J call TRBJ2-7; 8 bases fit TRBD2. V trimming: 7 bases; J trimming: 5 bases; junction bases outside the gene matches: 10. CDR1 MDHEN and CDR2 SYDVKM come from the germline V gene. CDR3 length equals 14 residues. This CDR3 reads CASKVAGSPNEQYF. For the CDR3, the DNA is TGTGCCAGCAAGGTAGCGGGAAGTCCTAACGAGCAGTACTTC.

This clone was detected only a few times. The chain is built from TRBV7-3 and TRBJ2-2, with D perhaps matching TRBD1 (5 bases). Germline values: CDR1 SGHTA, CDR2 FQGTGA. V was clipped by 6 bases and J by 4 bases, with 12 bases between them. The CDR3 contains 14 residues. CDR3 loop: CASRGQGFTGELFF. The CDR3 DNA reads as TGTGCCAGCAGGGGTCAGGGATTCACCGGGGAGCTGTTTTTT. Full variable domain (missing parts from reference TRBV7-3 and TRBJ2-2): GAGVSQTPSNKVTEKGKYVELRCDPISGHTALYWYRQSLGQGPEFLIYFQGTGAADDSGLPNDRFFAVRPEGSVSTLKIQRTERGDSAVYLCASRGQGFTGELFFGEGSRLTVL.

The V and J genes are TRBV7-3 and TRBJ1-1; 12 bases line up with TRBD1. The CDR3 covers 17 residues. Germline assignment: CDR1 SGHTA and CDR2 FQGTGA. V trimming: 5 bases; J trimming: 0 bases; junction bases outside the gene matches: 7. CDR3 protein: CASSRGTGGHLNTEAFF. The CDR3 coding sequence is TGTGCCAGCAGCCGTGGGACAGGGGGCCACTTGAACACTGAAGCTTTCTTT.

This rearrangement joins TRBV7-2 to TRBJ1-5, with 12 bases matching TRBD1. The CDR3 is 19 residues long. The V and J ends lost 2 bases and 1 base, in that order; junction bases with no gene match: 9. The V gene's germline CDR1 is SGHTA and CDR2 FQGNSA. CDR3 residues: CASSLSRDRGLLSNQPQHF. For the CDR3, the DNA is TGTGCCAGCAGCTTATCAAGGGACAGGGGGCTTTTGAGCAATCAGCCCCAGCATTTT.

The CDR3 spells CASSPPTDEAFF. DNA of the CDR3: TGTGCCAGCAGTCCTCCGACAGATGAAGCTTTCTTT. The chain joins TRBV25-1 to TRBJ1-1, with D perhaps matching TRBD1 (5 bases). The V end was cut by 5 bases, the J end by 7 bases, with 11 bases between. Looked up from germline, CDR1 is MGHDK and CDR2 is SYGVNS. The CDR3 is 12 residues long. Full variable domain (remainder filled in from reference TRBV25-1 and TRBJ1-1): EADIYQTPRYLVIGTGKKITLECSQTMGHDKMYWYQQDPGMELHLIHYSYGVNSTEKGDLSSESTVSRIRTEHFPLTLESARPSHTSQYLCASSPPTDEAFFGQGTRLTVV.

V and J are TRBV19 and TRBJ2-1, with unresolved D. Germline CDR1 reads LNHDA; CDR2 reads SQIVND (reference sequence). The CDR3 totals 12 residues. The germline V and J ends were trimmed by 7 bases and 4 bases, with 8 bases remaining between them. The CDR3 region is CASMGSYNEQFF. CDR3 nucleotide sequence: TGTGCCAGTATGGGCAGTTACAATGAGCAGTTCTTC. The variable domain in full, with the rest retrieved from reference TRBV19 and TRBJ2-1, is DGGITQSPKYLFRKEGQNVTLSCEQNLNHDAMYWYRQDPGQGLRLIYYSQIVNDFQKGDIAEGYSVSREKKESFPLTVTSAQKNPTAFYLCASMGSYNEQFFGPGTRLTVL.

This chain joins TRBV5-4 and TRBJ1-1, with D possibly TRBD1 on 5 matching bases. Per germline, CDR1 SGHNT and CDR2 YYREEE (reference sequence). CDR3 length: 14 amino acids. The V end lost 2 bases, the J end lost 5 bases, and 13 bases lay between the germline ends. In DNA form, the CDR3 reads TGTGCCAGCAGCTTATTGCAGGGATCGACTGAAGCTTTCTTT. The encoded protein is CASSLLQGSTEAFF. Complete variable domain (other parts from reference TRBV5-4 and TRBJ1-1): ETGVTQSPTHLIKTRGQQVTLRCSSQSGHNTVSWYQQALGQGPQFIFQYYREEENGRGNFPPRFSGLQFPNYSSELNVNALELDDSALYLCASSLLQGSTEAFFGQGTRLTVV.

The chain employs TRBV29-1 and TRBJ2-3; 8 nucleotides align to TRBD1. The length of the CDR3 is 13 residues. The trim removed 3 bases at V and 6 bases at J, leaving 5 bases unmatched. The germline V gene has CDR1 SQVTM and CDR2 ANQGSEA. The CDR3 here is CSVEATGEDTQYF. DNA for the CDR3: TGCAGCGTTGAGGCGACAGGGGAGGATACGCAGTATTTT.

The chain has TRBV6-5 and TRBJ1-1; 9 positions match TRBD1. Trimming removed 6 bases from V and 4 bases from J; junction bases left unmatched: 6. This CDR3 region has 14 residues. Germline-derived CDR1 and CDR2 are MNHEY and SVGAGI. The CDR3 coding sequence is TGTGCCAGCAGGGAGACAGGGGGGAGCACTGAAGCTTTCTTT. It yields the protein CASRETGGSTEAFF.

The chain couples TRBV28 to TRBJ1-2; TRBD1 matches 7 bases. This CDR3 spans 11 amino acids. The ends lost 9 bases at V and 4 bases at J; junction bases unmatched: 2. The germline V gene has CDR1 MDHEN and CDR2 SYDVKM. CDR3 sequence: CASGTVYGYTF. The CDR3 DNA follows: TGTGCCAGTGGGACAGTCTATGGCTACACCTTC.

This rearrangement joins TRBV21-1 to TRBJ1-3; TRBD1 was called by the table and not checked on the DNA. TRBV21-1 is given as a pseudogene. The CDR3 totals 15 residues. The CDR3 reads CASSKNRDSGNTIYF. Here the CDR3 DNA reads TGTGCCAGCAGCAAAAACAGGGACTCTGGAAACACCATATATTTT.

The chain uses TRBV28 and TRBJ1-5, with 7 bases aligning to TRBD1. The V segment lost 6 bases and the J segment 4 bases; nucleotides outside the gene matches: 9. In germline, CDR1 is MDHEN, CDR2 SYDVKM. The CDR3 extends over 15 amino acids. Written as DNA, the CDR3 is TGTGCCAGCAGCTTTTACAGGGGTCAGAATCAGCCCCAGCATTTT. This encodes CASSFYRGQNQPQHF.

V usage is TRBV29-1 and J usage is TRBJ2-1, with 8 bases lining up with TRBD1. The CDR3 covers 12 residues. Germline loops: CDR1 SQVTM, CDR2 ANQGSEA. The J segment lost 8 bases and the V segment lost 7 bases, leaving 7 bases of the junction unmatched. The CDR3 spells CSADRGGDEQFF. The CDR3, as DNA: TGCAGCGCAGACAGGGGCGGCGATGAGCAGTTCTTC.

The chain links TRBV27 to TRBJ1-6, with TRBD1 as a possible D gene (5 bases). V dropped 2 bases and J dropped 0 bases, with 11 bases sitting between them. Germline V lookup: CDR1 MNHEY, CDR2 SMNVEV (reference sequence). The CDR3 runs 17 residues. CDR3 sequence reads: CASSLVAGGSYNSPLHF. In DNA form, the CDR3 reads TGTGCCAGCAGTTTAGTGGCCGGGGGCTCCTATAATTCACCCCTCCACTTT.

The table lists this clone with a count of one. The J gene is TRBJ2-5, the V gene TRBV7-9; 8 bases map to TRBD1. Losses at the gene ends were 4 bases for V and 4 bases for J; bases not matched to a gene: 11. Germline V gene data show CDR1 as SEHNR and CDR2 as FQNEAQ (reference sequence). CDR3 length: 16 amino acids. CDR3 nucleotide sequence: TGTGCCAGCAGCTCACGCGGACAGGGTAGTAGAGAGACCCAGTACTTC. As protein: CASSSRGQGSRETQYF.

V gene TRBV2 combines with J gene TRBJ2-2, with 9 bases that match TRBD2. The CDR3 runs 17 residues. The trim removed 2 bases at V and 6 bases at J, leaving 10 bases unmatched. Germline V gene data show CDR1 as SNHLY and CDR2 as FYNNEI. CDR3 region: CASSEKREVFFAGELFF. In DNA, the CDR3 is TGTGCCAGCAGTGAAAAGCGGGAGGTCTTTTTCGCCGGGGAGCTGTTTTTT.

This clone was detected a few times. This rearrangement joins TRBV5-5 to TRBJ1-1, with 7 nucleotides matching TRBD1. CDR1 SGHKS and CDR2 YYEKEE come from the germline V gene (reference sequence). The CDR3 runs to 15 residues. The V gene end was trimmed by 2 bases and the J gene end by 1 base; junction bases not matched to a gene: 5. Written as DNA, the CDR3 is TGTGCCAGCAGCTTAGGACAGGCATCGAACACTGAAGCTTTCTTT. It specifies CASSLGQASNTEAFF.

The genes are TRBV19 and TRBJ2-1, with TRBD1 matching over 7 bases. V trimming: 7 bases; J trimming: 8 bases; junction bases outside the gene matches: 11. CDR1 and CDR2 (germline): LNHDA, SQIVND (reference sequence). The CDR3 consists of 14 residues. The CDR3 nucleotides read TGTGCCAGTACCCTATCCGACAGGGCTCATGAGCAGTTCTTC. It yields the protein CASTLSDRAHEQFF.

The genes are TRBV5-6 and TRBJ2-5; 9 positions agree with TRBD1. J lost 5 bases, V lost 4 bases, and 9 bases had no gene match. This CDR3 spans 15 amino acids. Germline CDR1 SGHDT, CDR2 YYEEEE. The CDR3 DNA is TGTGCCAGCAGCCTCGGGACAGGGCAAGGGGAGACCCAGTACTTC. This gives the protein CASSLGTGQGETQYF.

V and J are TRBV25-1 and TRBJ1-6; tentatively, D is TRBD1 (6 bases). Germline loops: CDR1 MGHDK, CDR2 SYGVNS. The CDR3 runs 17 residues. Between the trimmed V and J ends, which lost 4 bases and 0 bases, there was a span of 13 bases. CDR3 DNA sequence: TGTGCCAGCAGTGTTGGGGGGGCAAGCTCCTATAATTCACCCCTCCACTTT. This sequence encodes CASSVGGASSYNSPLHF.

The V and J genes are TRBV4-1 and TRBJ2-1; 11 nucleotides match TRBD2. The J segment lost 0 bases and the V segment lost 4 bases, leaving 5 bases of the junction unmatched. The CDR3 has 17 amino acids. CDR1 is MGHRA, CDR2 YSYEKL, per germline. The CDR3 DNA reads TGCGCCAGCAGCCTGGGACTAGCGGACAACTCCTACAATGAGCAGTTCTTC. Translation: CASSLGLADNSYNEQFF.

The DNA for the CDR3 is TGTGCCAGCAGCGTGGGTCAGGGGGTCAATGAGCAGTTCTTC. Translation: CASSVGQGVNEQFF. J is TRBJ2-1 and V is TRBV9, with TRBD1 matching 7 bases. The CDR3 has 14 amino acids. The V segment lost 2 bases and the J segment 6 bases; nucleotides outside the gene matches: 5. The germline V gene encodes CDR1 SGDLS and CDR2 YYNGEE.